These 15 T cell receptor beta chains originate from one sample sequenced in a study of cytomegalovirus exposure and HLA in healthy donors. The PCR was carried out with 60 Vbeta primers and 13 Jbeta primers. Sequenced by immunoSEQ multiplex PCR; TCRdb stores in-frame clones only, minus some. The sample includes about 160,000 clones, 65% to 90% of them seen just once. Sequencing was carried out using PBMCs. The source is a man aged 50 to 60 in good health and CMV-seropositive.

The chain links TRBV9 to TRBJ1-2, with TRBD1 matching 9 bases. CDR1 is SGDLS, CDR2 YYNGEE, per germline. The CDR3 runs 16 residues. The V segment lost 4 bases and the J segment 3 bases; nucleotides outside the gene matches: 10. The CDR3 loop reads CASSPKGTGLHYGYTF. For the CDR3, the DNA is TGTGCCAGCAGCCCCAAAGGGACAGGGCTTCACTATGGCTACACCTTC. Based on the CDR3 plus reference TRBV9 and TRBJ1-2, the full variable domain is DSGVTQTPKHLITATGQRVTLRCSPRSGDLSVYWYQQSLDQGLQFLIQYYNGEERAKGNILERFSAQQFPDLHSELNLSSLELGDSALYFCASSPKGTGLHYGYTFGSGTRLTVV.

The chain joins TRBV5-1 to TRBJ2-6; D is undetermined. Per germline, CDR1 SGHRS and CDR2 YFSETQ. The CDR3 runs 18 residues. Trimming removed 3 bases at V and 0 bases at J, with 16 bases between. This CDR3 is CASSSHLERSSGANVLTF. The CDR3 DNA sequence: TGCGCCAGCAGCTCCCACTTGGAACGGAGCTCTGGGGCCAACGTCCTGACTTTC. Drawing the rest from reference TRBV5-1 and TRBJ2-6, the complete variable domain is KAGVTQTPRYLIKTRGQQVTLSCSPISGHRSVSWYQQTPGQGLQFLFEYFSETQRNKGNFPGRFSGRQFSNSRSEMNVSTLELGDSALYLCASSSHLERSSGANVLTFGAGSRLTVL.

The V and J genes are TRBV28 and TRBJ1-3; the D gene is possibly TRBD1 (5 bases). The CDR3 is made up of 15 amino acids. With 6 bases removed from V and 4 bases from J, the gap between germline ends came to 16 bases. The germline CDR1 and CDR2 sequences are MDHEN and SYDVKM. The CDR3 DNA reads TGTGCCAGCAGCCCTCAGGGTTCCACGGGAAACACCATATATTTT. As protein: CASSPQGSTGNTIYF.

The CDR3 coding sequence is TGTGCCAGCTCACCACGACAGCGGAACACTGAAGCTTTCTTT. This translates into CASSPRQRNTEAFF. The chain is built from TRBV18 and TRBJ1-1, with D perhaps TRBD1 (5 bases). The germline V gene encodes CDR1 KGHSH and CDR2 LQKENI. Trimming took off 1 base at V and 1 base at J, with 7 bases between the two ends. There are 14 residues in the CDR3.

There are a few counts of this clone. This rearrangement joins TRBV30 to TRBJ2-7; TRBD1 agrees at 8 bases. V lost 1 base and J lost 2; bases outside the gene matches: 10. Germline values: CDR1 GTSNPN, CDR2 SVGIG (reference sequence). The CDR3 loop spans 16 amino acids. The CDR3 DNA follows: TGTGCCTGGAGTGGTAATGACAGGGGCGTACCCTACGAGCAGTACTTC. Translating it yields CAWSGNDRGVPYEQYF.

The V call is TRBV7-2, the J call TRBJ2-1, with D maybe TRBD1 (6 bases). V was pared by 5 bases and J by 8 bases, with 19 bases between. Germline CDR1 reads SGHTA; CDR2 reads FQGNSA. The CDR3 has 15 amino acids. The CDR3 DNA reads as TGTGCCAGCAGCCAACAGGGCACTGGTAGGGATGAGCAGTTCTTC. It yields the protein CASSQQGTGRDEQFF.

The chain combines TRBV29-1 with TRBJ2-1; no definite D call. Trimming cost V 2 bases and J 8 bases, with 16 bases left between them. The CDR3 loop spans 14 amino acids. From germline, CDR1 is SQVTM and CDR2 ANQGSEA. The CDR3 loop reads CSVESWQTMDEQFF. The DNA for the CDR3 is TGCAGCGTTGAATCTTGGCAGACAATGGATGAGCAGTTCTTC.

V is TRBV5-4 and J is TRBJ2-7, with 10 bases aligning to TRBD2. The CDR3 contains 15 residues. Germline-derived CDR1 and CDR2 are SGHNT and YYREEE (reference sequence). V shed 1 base, J shed 2 bases, and the junction held 3 bases outside the gene matches. The CDR3 coding sequence is TGTGCCAGCAGCTTGTGGCTAGCGGGAGCCTACGAGCAGTACTTC. It specifies CASSLWLAGAYEQYF.

This clone has a handful of counts. The chain combines TRBV19 with TRBJ1-1; 7 bases fit TRBD1. The V gene's germline CDR1 is LNHDA and CDR2 SQIVND (reference sequence). Germline trimming cut 7 bases from V and 3 bases from J; bases unmatched to any gene: 2. The CDR3 extends over 12 amino acids. The CDR3 reads CASKQGYTEAFF. The CDR3, as DNA: TGTGCCAGTAAACAGGGGTACACTGAAGCTTTCTTT.

The chain carries TRBV6-1 and TRBJ1-5, with D unresolved. The CDR3 is 13 residues long. Trimming removed 3 bases from V and 7 bases from J, with 10 bases in between. Germline CDR1 and CDR2: MNHNS and SASEGT. The CDR3 is CASSEPGEQPQHF. CDR3 nucleotide sequence: TGTGCCAGCAGTGAGCCCGGAGAACAGCCCCAGCATTTT.

This chain uses TRBV4-3 with TRBJ2-2; the D gene is possibly TRBD2 (6 bases). The CDR3 extends over 17 amino acids. Trimming shortened V by 0 bases and J by 0 bases, and 11 bases separated the two germline ends. CDR1 is LGHNA, CDR2 YSLEER, per germline. The CDR3 protein is CASSQEPAGTNTGELFF. The DNA of the CDR3 is TGCGCCAGCAGCCAAGAACCGGCGGGAACGAACACCGGGGAGCTGTTTTTT.

A few counts support this clone. The V call is TRBV10-1, the J call TRBJ2-2, with TRBD1 matching over 7 bases. This CDR3 has 13 amino acids. The junction had 7 bases not matched to a gene; V was cut back by 11 bases and J by 4 bases. Germline CDR1 is WNHNN and CDR2 is SYGVQD (reference sequence). This CDR3 reads CAGSGGITGELFF. The CDR3 DNA reads TGCGCCGGCTCAGGGGGTATCACCGGGGAGCTGTTTTTT.

This clone was counted between two and nine times. V is TRBV14 and J is TRBJ2-2; a weak D match, TRBD1 (6 bases). Per the germline V gene, CDR1 is SGHDN and CDR2 is FVKESK. V was clipped by 2 bases and J by 4 bases, with 8 bases between them. The CDR3 is 14 residues long. CDR3 region: CASSQTGPTGELFF. The DNA for the CDR3 is TGTGCCAGCAGCCAAACAGGGCCCACCGGGGAGCTGTTTTTT.

The CDR3 region has the DNA TGTGCCAGCAGCCCAGGGACAGACCCTGAAGCTTTCTTT. Protein product: CASSPGTDPEAFF. J is TRBJ1-1 and V is TRBV5-6, with 7 bases matching TRBD1. Germline V gene sequence: CDR1 SGHDT, CDR2 YYEEEE. The J segment lost 6 bases and the V segment lost 4 bases, leaving 6 bases of the junction unmatched. This CDR3 has 13 amino acids.

This chain uses TRBV6-5 with TRBJ1-1; 8 nucleotides agree with TRBD1. Trimming took 7 bases from V and 6 from J; bases not matched to a gene: 13. The CDR3 consists of 15 residues. Germline lookup yields CDR1 MNHEY and CDR2 SVGAGI. This chain's CDR3 is CASKRLRTGSPEAFF. CDR3 sequence (DNA): TGTGCCAGCAAGAGGTTAAGGACAGGGAGTCCTGAAGCTTTCTTT.